This T cell receptor beta chain appears in the sequencing data of a study of cytomegalovirus exposure and HLA in healthy donors. It was with 60 Vbeta and 13 Jbeta primers that the PCR ran. Generated by immunoSEQ multiplex PCR, the TCRdb table keeps only in-frame clones and is missing some. Of about 160,000 clones detected, approximately 79% appear once; the ten largest clones hold 1.2% to 1.5%. The CDR3 runs to 15 residues. V gave up 0 bases and J gave up 2 bases; unmatched junction bases: 5. The germline CDR1 and CDR2 sequences are SGHRS and YFSETQ. A note on this clone: Its target is not known.

General study results and limits: A later analysis reportedly found that, within productive TCRs, an Asian-associated ancestry cluster had fewer N-insertions than the mean observed across the roughly 670 donors. Whilst most TCR sequences proved rare, a subset of public TCRs occurred across many donors.

The sample comprised PBMCs. The receptor was derived from a man aged 60 to 75 in good health and CMV-seronegative. This chain links TRBV5-1 with TRBJ2-7; TRBD2 agrees at 7 bases. The CDR3 spells CASSLGGRSAYEQYF. In DNA, the CDR3 is TGCGCCAGCAGCTTGGGCGGGAGAAGCGCCTACGAGCAGTACTTC.